This TCR beta chain appears in the sequencing data of a study of cytomegalovirus exposure and HLA in healthy donors. This clone has more than one count but fewer than ten. Its antigen remains unidentified. V dropped 5 bases and J dropped 2 bases, with 9 bases sitting between them. Germline V gives CDR1 SEHNR, CDR2 FQNEAQ (reference sequence). CDR3 size: 13 residues. The PCR was carried out with 60 Vbeta primers and 13 Jbeta primers. Sequencing was performed with immunoSEQ multiplex PCR; in TCRdb, only in-frame clones are kept and a portion is missing. This sample yields over 150,000 clones, of which less than 85% are seen a single time; around 5% belongs to the top ten. Findings of the study overall: About 87% or about 30% of the time was how often most TCR beta V segments were productive, according to an earlier analysis.

The sequence came from a man aged 18 to 29 in good health and CMV-seronegative. The chain couples TRBV7-9 to TRBJ2-5; D unresolved. Sequenced: PBMCs. CDR3 amino acids: CASSPTAQETQYF. The CDR3 bases are TGTGCCAGCAGCCCTACCGCGCAAGAGACCCAGTACTTC.